This T cell receptor beta chain emerged from a study of cytotoxic CD8 clonotypes in ibrutinib-treated CLL. On the study more broadly: Across the patients, about a dozen were relapsed/refractory, under 16 treatment-naive and 17 to 18 IGHV unmutated.

The CDR3 has 16 amino acids. Germline values: CDR1 LGHNA, CDR2 YNFKEQ. V was pared by 0 bases and J by 1 base, with 13 bases between. Concerning this clone itself: Its antigen is currently unknown.

Broader study findings: Clonality showed a rise at ibrutinib response that reversed toward baseline at progression.

Investigators sought sequencing depths of between 1 in 200,000 and 1 in 1 million T cells. TCRdb's copy holds only in-frame clones and misses some; the assay was immunoSEQ multiplex PCR. The sample has 150,000 or so clones, roughly 90% seen once. Sequenced here: PBMCs, sampled at disease progression, from a patient treated with ibrutinib. The V call is TRBV4-2, the J call TRBJ2-7; D possibly corresponds to TRBD2 (5 bases). The clonotype comes from a human donor with chronic lymphocytic leukemia. CDR3 bases: TGTGCCAGCAGCCAAGATATGCGGGTTCTATCCTACGAGCAGTACTTC. Its translation: CASSQDMRVLSYEQYF.